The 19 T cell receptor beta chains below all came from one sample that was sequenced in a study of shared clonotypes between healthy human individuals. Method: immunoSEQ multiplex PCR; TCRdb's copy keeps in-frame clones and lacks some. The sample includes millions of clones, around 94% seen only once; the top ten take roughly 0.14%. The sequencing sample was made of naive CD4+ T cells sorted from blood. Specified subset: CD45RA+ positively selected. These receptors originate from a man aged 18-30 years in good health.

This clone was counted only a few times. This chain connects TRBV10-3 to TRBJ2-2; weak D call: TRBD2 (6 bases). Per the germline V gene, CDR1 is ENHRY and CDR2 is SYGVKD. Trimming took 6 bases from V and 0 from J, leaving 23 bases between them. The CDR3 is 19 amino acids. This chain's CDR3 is CAISAASGRRDSNTGELFF. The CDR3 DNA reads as TGTGCCATCAGCGCGGCTTCCGGGCGGAGGGATTCGAACACCGGGGAGCTGTTTTTT.

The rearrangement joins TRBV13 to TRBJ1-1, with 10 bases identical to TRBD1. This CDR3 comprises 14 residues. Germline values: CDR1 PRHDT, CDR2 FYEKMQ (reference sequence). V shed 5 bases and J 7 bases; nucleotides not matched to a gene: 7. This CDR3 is CASSQPGQGFEAFF. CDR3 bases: TGTGCCAGCAGCCAACCGGGACAGGGGTTTGAAGCTTTCTTT.

The CDR3 region has the DNA TGTGCCTGGAGTGTACTCCCCAATGAGCAGTTCTTC. This translates into CAWSVLPNEQFF. J is TRBJ2-1 and V is TRBV30; D is unresolved. The CDR3 runs 12 residues. The germline gives CDR1 GTSNPN, CDR2 SVGIG (reference sequence). The ends were cut back, 0 bases at V and 6 bases at J, with 6 bases in the middle. Full variable domain (missing parts from reference TRBV30 and TRBJ2-1): SQTIHQWPATLVQPVGSPLSLECTVEGTSNPNLYWYRQAAGRGLQLLFYSVGIGQISSEVPQNLSASRPQDRQFILSSKKLLLSDSGFYLCAWSVLPNEQFFGPGTRLTVL.

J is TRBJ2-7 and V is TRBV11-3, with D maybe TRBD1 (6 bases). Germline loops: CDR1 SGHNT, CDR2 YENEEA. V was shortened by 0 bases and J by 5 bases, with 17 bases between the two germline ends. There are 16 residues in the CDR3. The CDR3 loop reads CASSLDLGQGHNEQYF. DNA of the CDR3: TGTGCCAGCAGCTTAGATCTCGGGCAGGGGCATAACGAGCAGTACTTC.

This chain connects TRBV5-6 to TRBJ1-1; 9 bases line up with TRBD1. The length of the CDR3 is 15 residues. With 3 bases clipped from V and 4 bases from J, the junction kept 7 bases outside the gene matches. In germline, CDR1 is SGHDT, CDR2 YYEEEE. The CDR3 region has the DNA TGTGCCAGCAGCTGGACAGGGGTGGACGGCACTGAAGCTTTCTTT. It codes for CASSWTGVDGTEAFF.

In nucleotides, the CDR3 is TGTGCCAGCAGCGTAGGACAGTTCGGGGAAGCTTTCTTT. Its protein product is CASSVGQFGEAFF. The chain is built from TRBV9 and TRBJ1-1; maybe TRBD1 (5 bases). The CDR3 has 13 residues. V was cut by 0 bases and J by 8 bases, with 11 bases left in between. Per germline, CDR1 SGDLS and CDR2 YYNGEE.

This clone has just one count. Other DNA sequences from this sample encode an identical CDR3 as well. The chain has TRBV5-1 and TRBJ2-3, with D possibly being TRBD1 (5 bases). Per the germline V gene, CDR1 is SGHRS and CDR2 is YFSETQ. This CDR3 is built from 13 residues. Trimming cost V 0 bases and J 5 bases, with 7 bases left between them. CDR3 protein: CASSLEGLDTQYF. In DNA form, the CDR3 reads TGCGCCAGCAGCTTGGAGGGGTTAGATACGCAGTATTTT.

For the CDR3, the DNA is TGCAGCGCCAGGACAGACCAAGAGACCCAGTACTTC. Translated: CSARTDQETQYF. V gene TRBV29-1 combines with J gene TRBJ2-5, with a tentative D call TRBD1 (6 bases). This CDR3 has 12 residues. V was pared by 7 bases and J by 0 bases, with 9 bases between. Looked up from germline, CDR1 is SQVTM and CDR2 is ANQGSEA.

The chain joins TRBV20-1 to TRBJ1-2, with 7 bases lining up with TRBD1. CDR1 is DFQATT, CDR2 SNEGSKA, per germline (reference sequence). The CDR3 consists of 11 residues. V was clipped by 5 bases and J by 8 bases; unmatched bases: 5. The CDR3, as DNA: TGCAGTGCTGACAGGGTCGGCGGCTACACCTTC. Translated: CSADRVGGYTF.

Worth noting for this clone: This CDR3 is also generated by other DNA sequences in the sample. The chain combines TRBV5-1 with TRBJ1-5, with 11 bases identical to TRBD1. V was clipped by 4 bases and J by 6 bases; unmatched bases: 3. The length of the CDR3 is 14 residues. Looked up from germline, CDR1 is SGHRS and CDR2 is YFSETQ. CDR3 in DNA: TGCGCCAGCAGCAGGGACAGGGGGGGTCAGCCCCAGCATTTT. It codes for CASSRDRGGQPQHF.

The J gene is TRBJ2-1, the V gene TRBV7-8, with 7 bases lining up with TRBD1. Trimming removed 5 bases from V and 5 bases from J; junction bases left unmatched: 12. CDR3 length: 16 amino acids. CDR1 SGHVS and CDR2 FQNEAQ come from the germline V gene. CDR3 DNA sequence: TGTGCCAGCAGCCCTTTAAGGGGGCCCTTCAACAATGAGCAGTTCTTC. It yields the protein CASSPLRGPFNNEQFF.

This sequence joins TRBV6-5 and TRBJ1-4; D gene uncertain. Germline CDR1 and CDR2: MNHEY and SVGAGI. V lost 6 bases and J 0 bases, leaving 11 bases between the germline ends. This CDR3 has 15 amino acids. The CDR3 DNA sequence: TGTGCCAGCAGCCTCGGGAGGGCAACTAATGAAAAACTGTTTTTT. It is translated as CASSLGRATNEKLFF.

CDR3 sequence reads: CASSPPRSLTGETQYF. CDR3 nucleotides: TGTGCCAGCTCACCTCCCCGTTCCCTCACCGGCGAGACCCAGTACTTC. The chain uses TRBV18 and TRBJ2-5, with no clear D. The V gene's germline CDR1 is KGHSH and CDR2 LQKENI. The CDR3 is 16 amino acids. Trimming shortened V by 3 bases and J by 5 bases, and 19 bases separated the two germline ends.

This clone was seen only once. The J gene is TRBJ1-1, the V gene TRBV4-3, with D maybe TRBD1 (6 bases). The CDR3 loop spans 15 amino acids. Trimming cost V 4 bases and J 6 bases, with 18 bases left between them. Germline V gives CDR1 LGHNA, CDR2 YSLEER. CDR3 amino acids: CASSPGGGRISEAFF. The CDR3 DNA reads TGCGCCAGCAGCCCCGGGGGGGGGCGAATATCTGAAGCTTTCTTT.

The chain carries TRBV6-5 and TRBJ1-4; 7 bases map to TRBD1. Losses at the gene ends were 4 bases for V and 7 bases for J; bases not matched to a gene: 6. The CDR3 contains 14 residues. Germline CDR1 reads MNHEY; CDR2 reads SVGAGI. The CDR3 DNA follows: TGTGCCAGCAGTTCGGGACAGAGGGCTGAAAAACTGTTTTTT. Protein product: CASSSGQRAEKLFF.

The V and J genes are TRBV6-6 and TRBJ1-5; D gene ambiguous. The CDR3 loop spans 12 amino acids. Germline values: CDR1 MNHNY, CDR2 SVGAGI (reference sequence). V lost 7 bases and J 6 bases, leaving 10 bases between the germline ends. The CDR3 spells CASNLLGQPQHF. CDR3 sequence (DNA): TGTGCCAGCAACCTATTAGGTCAGCCCCAGCATTTT.

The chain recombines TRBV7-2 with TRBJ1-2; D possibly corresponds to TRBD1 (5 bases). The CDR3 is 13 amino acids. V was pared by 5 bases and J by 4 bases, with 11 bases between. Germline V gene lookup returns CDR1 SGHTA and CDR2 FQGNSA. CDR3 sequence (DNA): TGTGCCAGCAGCAAGTCGGGGGTCTATGGCTACACCTTC. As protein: CASSKSGVYGYTF.

The CDR3 region is CASSSTDTGSGYTF. Here the CDR3 DNA reads TGCGCCAGCAGCTCCACCGATACAGGGAGTGGCTACACCTTC. This chain uses TRBV5-1 with TRBJ1-2; tentatively, D is TRBD1 (6 bases). The CDR3 totals 14 residues. Between the trimmed V and J ends, which lost 3 bases and 7 bases, there was a span of 16 bases. Germline CDR1 reads SGHRS; CDR2 reads YFSETQ.

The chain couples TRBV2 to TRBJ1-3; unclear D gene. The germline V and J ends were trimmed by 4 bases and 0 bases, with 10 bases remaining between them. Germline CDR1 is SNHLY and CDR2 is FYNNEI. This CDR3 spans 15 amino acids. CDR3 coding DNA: TGTGCCAGCAGTGTCGGGGTGGGCTCTGGAAACACCATATATTTT. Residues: CASSVGVGSGNTIYF.